This T cell receptor beta chain was recorded in a study of radiotherapy plus CTLA-4 blockade in lung cancer. Assay: immunoSEQ multiplex PCR; the TCRdb copy retains only in-frame clones and omits some. The table has about 73,000 clones, roughly 84% seen once. The CDR3 has 15 amino acids. Germline values: CDR1 SNHLY, CDR2 FYNNEI. Trimming left V 2 bases short and J 3 bases short, with 10 bases between. The J gene is TRBJ2-2, the V gene TRBV2, with D unclear. The source of this sequence is a human donor with non-small cell lung cancer that progressed on radiotherapy plus ipilimumab. The sequencing used peripheral blood, collected from a patient treated with radiotherapy plus ipilimumab. CDR3 residues: CASSEWQSDTGELFF. For the CDR3, the DNA is TGTGCCAGCAGTGAATGGCAGTCAGACACCGGGGAGCTGTTTTTT.